The 19 T cell receptor beta chains below were found in one sample sequenced in a study of CD8 T cells in ankylosing spondylitis. Antigens of these TCRs are unknown. TCRdb itself ran the 5' RACE reads through MiXCR, one entry per CDR3 protein. The sample has fewer than 400,000 distinct CDR3 sequences; 6.5% to 10% are singletons. Study conclusions and caveats: In ankylosing spondylitis blood, a motif of roughly 8 highly homologous TCR beta variants appeared characteristic.

Sequenced sample: blood, either unsorted or a sorted T cell fraction (not recorded which). These receptors originate from a male donor with ankylosing spondylitis.

This clonotype was picked up many times. The V and J genes are TRBV4-1 and TRBJ1-5, with D uncertain. CDR1 MGHRA and CDR2 YSYEKL come from the germline V gene. This CDR3 comprises 13 residues. Trimming stripped 1 base from V and 2 bases from J, with 3 bases between. The CDR3 DNA reads as TGCGCCAGCAGCCAAGTAGGCAATCAGCCCCAGCATTTT. This sequence encodes CASSQVGNQPQHF.

V is TRBV5-4 and J is TRBJ2-1; a possible D gene is TRBD1 (5 bases). Germline-derived CDR1 and CDR2 are SGHNT and YYREEE (reference sequence). The length of the CDR3 is 15 residues. The germline V and J ends were trimmed by 0 bases and 7 bases, with 14 bases remaining between them. As DNA, the CDR3 is TGTGCCAGCAGCTTGGCCCAGGGCCTAGGGAATGAGCAGTTCTTC. The encoded protein is CASSLAQGLGNEQFF.

This clonotype was recorded a few times. This chain connects TRBV6-1 to TRBJ2-5; TRBD1 matches 7 bases. Germline loops: CDR1 MNHNS, CDR2 SASEGT. This CDR3 is built from 14 residues. Trimming at V came to 6 bases and at J to 3 bases, leaving 7 bases not matched to a gene. CDR3 nucleotides: TGTGCCAGCAGCCCCGGGACAGTCAAAGAGACCCAGTACTTC. Encoded protein: CASSPGTVKETQYF.

This clonotype was seen ten or more times. The rearrangement links TRBV10-3 to TRBJ2-1, with TRBD2 identical over 13 bases. Trimming cost V 6 bases and J 8 bases; bases outside gene matches: 7. This CDR3 comprises 15 residues. Germline V lookup: CDR1 ENHRY, CDR2 SYGVKD. CDR3 in DNA: TGTGCCATCAGACCGGGACTAGCGGGACTGGATGAGCAGTTCTTC. Encoded protein: CAIRPGLAGLDEQFF.

The chain joins TRBV2 to TRBJ1-5; 8 bases agree with TRBD1. J was trimmed by 3 bases and V by 9 bases; bases with no gene match: 7. The CDR3 loop spans 14 amino acids. The V gene's germline CDR1 is SNHLY and CDR2 FYNNEI. CDR3 amino acids: CASKTGAYNQPQHF. The CDR3 region has the DNA TGTGCCAGTAAGACAGGGGCCTACAATCAGCCCCAGCATTTT.

This chain connects TRBV7-9 to TRBJ2-3, with D perhaps matching TRBD2 (6 bases). The ends were cut back, 10 bases at V and 2 bases at J, with 13 bases in the middle. Germline CDR1 SEHNR, CDR2 FQNEAQ (reference sequence). The CDR3 totals 13 residues. The CDR3 coding sequence is TGTGCCACCGGGACTGGCGACACAGATACGCAGTATTTT. This sequence encodes CATGTGDTDTQYF.

The rearrangement links TRBV4-1 to TRBJ1-3, with D maybe TRBD1 (6 bases). Germline CDR1 MGHRA, CDR2 YSYEKL. Trimming removed 1 base from V and 2 bases from J, with 15 bases in between. The CDR3 runs to 17 residues. The CDR3 loop reads CASSQVRSRGAGNTIYF. The CDR3 coding sequence is TGCGCCAGCAGCCAAGTTCGATCCAGGGGCGCTGGAAACACCATATATTTT.

This rearrangement joins TRBV7-2 to TRBJ2-3; 12 nucleotides match TRBD2. Germline loops: CDR1 SGHTA, CDR2 FQGNSA. Losses at the gene ends were 3 bases for V and 4 bases for J; bases not matched to a gene: 5. This CDR3 is 16 amino acids long. The CDR3 nucleotides read TGTGCCAGCAGCTTTATCCTAGCGGGAGGGCCAGATACGCAGTATTTT. Its translation: CASSFILAGGPDTQYF.

This chain's CDR3 is CASSSYSYEQYF. CDR3 DNA sequence: TGTGCCAGCAGCTCGTACAGCTACGAGCAGTACTTC. This chain links TRBV7-9 with TRBJ2-7; D ambiguous. V was cut by 4 bases and J by 3 bases, with 7 bases left in between. The CDR3 covers 12 residues. The germline gives CDR1 SEHNR, CDR2 FQNEAQ (reference sequence). The complete variable domain, with remaining parts taken from reference TRBV7-9 and TRBJ2-7, reads DTGVSQNPRHKITKRGQNVTFRCDPISEHNRLYWYRQTLGQGPEFLTYFQNEAQLEKSRLLSDRFSAERPKGSFSTLEIQRTEQGDSAMYLCASSSYSYEQYFGPGTRLTVT.

Remarks on this clonotype: One junction end does not reproduce the germline sequence, and a read error may be involved. The chain has TRBV12-3 or TRBV12-4 and TRBJ1-4; D remains unclear. The CDR3 length is 13 residues. CDR3 in amino acids: CASSASTNGKLFF. CDR3 DNA: TGTGCCAGCTCCGCCTCAACTAATGGAAAACTGTTTTTT.

This chain connects TRBV5-6 to TRBJ1-4; 8 bases fit TRBD1. V gave up 1 base and J gave up 10 bases; unmatched junction bases: 12. Germline V gene sequence: CDR1 SGHDT, CDR2 YYEEEE. The CDR3 has 16 residues. CDR3 DNA sequence: TGTGCCAGCAGCTTGATGGTACTACAGGGGGATGGAAAACTGTTTTTT. Its translation is CASSLMVLQGDGKLFF.

This clonotype showed up just a few times. This sequence joins TRBV3-1 and TRBJ2-7; weak D call: TRBD2 (6 bases). V was clipped by 5 bases and J by 2 bases, with 10 bases between them. There are 13 residues in the CDR3. Germline lookup yields CDR1 LGHDT and CDR2 YNNKEL (reference sequence). CDR3 DNA sequence: TGTGCCAGCAGCGGCGGGGTGACCTACGAGCAGTACTTC. Protein product: CASSGGVTYEQYF.

This clonotype was observed at least ten times. The chain couples TRBV4-1 to TRBJ2-5; D is perhaps TRBD1 or TRBD2 (5 bases each). The CDR3 covers 18 residues. Germline values: CDR1 MGHRA, CDR2 YSYEKL. Trimming removed 0 bases from V and 2 bases from J, with 19 bases in between. The CDR3 is CASSQDPLPGRLQETQYF. The CDR3 nucleotides are TGCGCCAGCAGCCAAGATCCGCTCCCGGGACGGCTACAAGAGACCCAGTACTTC.

This clonotype was recorded at least ten times. V and J are TRBV18 and TRBJ1-1; D ambiguous. Trimming left V 1 base short and J 3 bases short, with 12 bases between. The CDR3 has 15 residues. Germline CDR1 is KGHSH and CDR2 is LQKENI. The CDR3 protein is CASSPLSGDDTEAFF. DNA for the CDR3: TGTGCCAGCTCACCACTCTCCGGGGATGACACTGAAGCTTTCTTT.

This clonotype was picked up a small number of times. The chain combines TRBV11-1 with TRBJ2-7, with D uncertain. There are 16 residues in the CDR3. V was clipped by 7 bases and J by 0 bases, with 19 bases between them. Germline-derived CDR1 and CDR2 are SGHAT and FQDESV (reference sequence). The CDR3 nucleotides read TGTGCCAGCACCGACCCTGGCCTCGCTGTCTCCTACGAGCAGTACTTC. Translated: CASTDPGLAVSYEQYF. The full variable domain, with the rest looked up from reference TRBV11-1 and TRBJ2-7, is EAEVAQSPRYKITEKSQAVAFWCDPISGHATLYWYRQILGQGPELLVQFQDESVVDDSQLPKDRFSAERLKGVDSTLKIQPAELGDSAMYLCASTDPGLAVSYEQYFGPGTRLTVT.

The table lists this clonotype with a few counts. This chain links TRBV10-3 with TRBJ2-7; 9 nucleotides align to TRBD2. J was trimmed by 6 bases and V by 3 bases; bases with no gene match: 9. The CDR3 spans 15 residues. Germline V gene lookup returns CDR1 ENHRY and CDR2 SYGVKD. CDR3 nucleotide sequence: TGTGCCATCAGTGAAGGTGCTAGCGGGAAATTCGAGCAGTACTTC. Amino acids: CAISEGASGKFEQYF.

This clonotype occurred a few times. The gene calls are TRBV10-3 and TRBJ2-1, with 12 bases matching TRBD2. The V gene's germline CDR1 is ENHRY and CDR2 SYGVKD. J was trimmed by 2 bases and V by 4 bases; bases with no gene match: 27. The CDR3 sequence is 24 residues long. The CDR3: CAISGPRLAGASRDSGRAYNEQFF. Here the CDR3 DNA reads TGTGCCATCAGTGGACCTAGACTAGCGGGAGCGAGTCGGGACTCAGGAAGGGCCTACAATGAGCAGTTCTTC.

The chain combines TRBV5-1 with TRBJ2-5; no clear D. Germline V lookup: CDR1 SGHRS, CDR2 YFSETQ. This CDR3 region has 14 residues. Trimming removed 1 base at V and 5 bases at J, with 12 bases between. DNA of the CDR3: TGCGCCAGCAGCTTGACAGTGAGTAGGGAGACCCAGTACTTC. It codes for CASSLTVSRETQYF. The whole variable domain, filled in from reference TRBV5-1 and TRBJ2-5, reads KAGVTQTPRYLIKTRGQQVTLSCSPISGHRSVSWYQQTPGQGLQFLFEYFSETQRNKGNFPGRFSGRQFSNSRSEMNVSTLELGDSALYLCASSLTVSRETQYFGPGTRLLVL.

This clonotype was counted ten times or more. The rearrangement joins TRBV29-1 to TRBJ2-1, with 13 positions matching TRBD2. The length of the CDR3 is 13 residues. With 6 bases clipped from V and 7 bases from J, the junction kept 3 bases outside the gene matches. The germline CDR1 and CDR2 sequences are SQVTM and ANQGSEA. As DNA, the CDR3 is TGCAGCGTAGGGACTAGCGGGGTTAATGAGCAGTTCTTC. Protein: CSVGTSGVNEQFF.